This entry is about one T cell receptor beta chain. The antigen remains unidentified. This entry is derived from a study of identical twins. Study results and limitations: Donors were not followed over many years; analysis was cross-sectional. Whereas memory repertoires showed no such difference, abundant cord blood beta clonotypes carried fewer insertions.

TCRdb recomputed calls from the 5' RACE reads with MiXCR, one row per CDR3 protein. In the table there are roughly 480,000 distinct CDR3 sequences, 24% of which are singletons. Germline-derived CDR1 and CDR2 are SGHRS and YFSETQ. The CDR3 totals 13 residues. Trimming removed 0 bases from V and 8 bases from J, with 11 bases in between. This sample also appeared in a second study, on T cells expressing NK-cell markers. That report notes: TCR beta repertoires came from sorted CD3+CD56+NKG2C+, CD3+CD56+NKG2C- and CD3+CD56-NKG2C+ T cells.

The V call is TRBV5-1, the J call TRBJ1-2; D unresolved. This TCR came from a young woman in good health. The material sequenced was CD4+ T cells sorted from blood. CDR3 sequence: CASSLDLTLGYTF. For the CDR3, the DNA is TGCGCCAGCAGCTTGGACCTAACGTTGGGCTACACCTTC. The full variable domain, rest sourced from reference TRBV5-1 and TRBJ1-2, is KAGVTQTPRYLIKTRGQQVTLSCSPISGHRSVSWYQQTPGQGLQFLFEYFSETQRNKGNFPGRFSGRQFSNSRSEMNVSTLELGDSALYLCASSLDLTLGYTFGSGTRLTVV.